These 15 T cell receptor beta chains came from one sample sequenced in a study of read filtering for tumor transcriptome and immune sequencing. The library was built from roughly 400 ng RNA with molecular barcoded adaptors for alpha/delta and beta/gamma chains. TCRdb re-analysed the reads in MiXCR, keeping a single row per CDR3 protein. The data show some 38,000 distinct CDR3 sequences, roughly an eighth seen once. Sample: a population of CD138-negative cells sorted from bone marrow. The receptors here all came from a donor at least 40 years old with multiple myeloma.

This clonotype was observed a few times. The chain recombines TRBV20-1 with TRBJ1-4; D might be TRBD1 (6 bases). V shed 5 bases and J shed 5 bases, with 12 bases lying between them. The germline V gene encodes CDR1 DFQATT and CDR2 SNEGSKA (reference sequence). The CDR3 extends over 13 amino acids. CDR3 sequence (DNA): TGCAGTGCTTACAGGGTGGAGAATGAAAAACTGTTTTTT. Residues: CSAYRVENEKLFF.

The table lists this clonotype with a count of one. V gene TRBV6-1 combines with J gene TRBJ2-5; D is ambiguous. Germline values: CDR1 MNHNS, CDR2 SASEGT. The CDR3 is 14 amino acids. The V end was cut by 6 bases, the J end by 2 bases, with 13 bases between. Written as DNA, the CDR3 is TGTGCCAGCAGCCAAAGGAGACCTCAAGAGACCCAGTACTTC. Translated, it gives CASSQRRPQETQYF.

This clonotype appeared many times. The genes are TRBV4-2 and TRBJ2-5, with 9 bases fitting TRBD2. This CDR3 has 15 residues. Germline V gene data show CDR1 as LGHNA and CDR2 as YNFKEQ. Trimming removed 1 base from V and 4 bases from J; junction bases left unmatched: 4. CDR3 sequence: CASSQVAGDGETQYF. In DNA form, the CDR3 reads TGTGCCAGCAGCCAAGTAGCGGGAGATGGAGAGACCCAGTACTTC.

Concerning this clonotype: One base away lies a much larger clone, so this may be a sequencing read error. The chain carries TRBV7-9 and TRBJ1-4; no definite D call. Trimming removed 4 bases from V and 0 bases from J, with 9 bases in between. The CDR3 extends over 15 amino acids. The germline gives CDR1 SEHNR, CDR2 FQNEAQ (reference sequence). The DNA for the CDR3 is TGTGCCAGCAGCTCCCGGGATCCAACTAATGAAAAACTGTTTTTT. Protein sequence: CASSSRDPTNEKLFF.

This clonotype was seen ten or more times. The chain recombines TRBV19 with TRBJ1-5; D is uncertain. CDR1 LNHDA and CDR2 SQIVND come from the germline V gene (reference sequence). The V and J ends lost 1 base and 11 bases respectively, with 12 bases between them. This CDR3 spans 13 amino acids. This chain's CDR3 is CASSIAKNGAQHF. The CDR3 nucleotides read TGTGCCAGTAGTATAGCCAAAAATGGCGCCCAGCATTTT.

Many counts were recorded for this clonotype. The chain links TRBV10-3 to TRBJ2-7; D gene unclear. This CDR3 comprises 15 residues. V dropped 0 bases and J dropped 2 bases, with 11 bases sitting between them. The germline V gene has CDR1 ENHRY and CDR2 SYGVKD. CDR3 region: CAISESTVAAYEQYF. The CDR3 DNA is TGTGCCATCAGTGAGTCTACAGTCGCCGCCTACGAGCAGTACTTC.

The sample holds many counts of this clonotype. The CDR3 region is CASSLDFQQGVEAKNIQYF. In DNA, the CDR3 is TGTGCCAGCAGCTTAGATTTCCAACAGGGAGTGGAAGCCAAAAACATTCAGTACTTC. The chain recombines TRBV11-2 with TRBJ2-4; possibly TRBD1 for D (6 bases). Germline loops: CDR1 SGHAT, CDR2 FQNNGV. Deletions cut 0 bases from V and 0 bases from J, with 18 bases between. CDR3 size: 19 residues. Full variable domain (outside the CDR3, taken from reference TRBV11-2 and TRBJ2-4): EAGVAQSPRYKIIEKRQSVAFWCNPISGHATLYWYQQILGQGPKLLIQFQNNGVVDDSQLPKDRFSAERLKGVDSTLKIQPAKLEDSAVYLCASSLDFQQGVEAKNIQYFGAGTRLSVL.

This clonotype was observed at least ten times. The chain uses TRBV18 and TRBJ2-5; D remains ambiguous. Trimming pared 3 bases from V and 5 bases from J, leaving 4 bases between. Germline loops: CDR1 KGHSH, CDR2 LQKENI. This CDR3 contains 11 residues. The CDR3 here is CASSPAETQYF. The CDR3 DNA reads as TGTGCCAGCTCACCCGCCGAGACCCAGTACTTC.

With respect to this clonotype: Its ends do not fully match the called genes, so a read error is possible. The chain recombines TRBV20-1 with TRBJ1-1, with D hard to call. This CDR3 is built from 13 residues. Looked up from germline, CDR1 is DFQATT and CDR2 is SNEGSKA (reference sequence). The CDR3 region is CGALDPMNTEAFF. The CDR3 bases are TGCGGTGCTTTGGACCCCATGAACACTGAAGCTTTCTTT.

About this clonotype: A read error may account for a junction end that differs from germline. The chain is built from TRBV2 and TRBJ2-6; possible D gene TRBD1, 5 bases. CDR1 and CDR2 (germline): SNHLY, FYNNEI. CDR3 length: 13 residues. CDR3 in DNA: TGTGCCAGCAAGAGCTCTGGGGCCACCGTCCTGACTTTC. The encoded protein is CASKSSGATVLTF. Combining the CDR3 with reference TRBV2 and TRBJ2-6 gives the whole variable domain EPEVTQTPSHQVTQMGQEVILRCVPISNHLYFYWYRQILGQKVEFLVSFYNNEISEKSEIFDDQFSVERPDGSNFTLKIRSTKLEDSAMYFCASKSSGATVLTFGAGSRLTVL.

The chain's CDR3 is CASKKTRRTDQETQYF. In DNA form, the CDR3 reads TGCGCCAGCAAAAAAACCCGGCGGACAGACCAAGAGACCCAGTACTTC. J is TRBJ2-5 and V is TRBV23-1; D perhaps matches TRBD1 (6 bases). TRBV23-1 is designated an ORF whose function remains uncertain. This CDR3 region has 16 residues. V lost 7 bases to trimming and J lost 0 bases, with 18 bases between them.

This clonotype was seen repeatedly, ten times or more. The chain employs TRBV7-9 and TRBJ2-2; perhaps TRBD2 as D (6 bases). Trimming took 5 bases from V and 5 from J, leaving 30 bases between them. This CDR3 is built from 20 residues. CDR1 is SEHNR, CDR2 FQNEAQ, per germline (reference sequence). The CDR3 bases are TGTGCCAGCAGCGCGCACGTTCCCCTACAAGGACTAAAAGGAACCGGGGAGCTGTTTTTT. It codes for CASSAHVPLQGLKGTGELFF.

This clonotype was seen ten or more times. This rearrangement joins TRBV7-3 to TRBJ2-1; 12 nucleotides line up with TRBD2. CDR1 and CDR2 from the germline V gene are SGHTA and FQGTGA. The junction had 10 bases not matched to a gene; V was cut back by 1 base and J by 9 bases. This CDR3 has 17 residues. The CDR3 loop is CASSLRPTSGGRGEQFF. CDR3 bases: TGTGCCAGCAGCTTAAGGCCGACTAGCGGGGGCCGGGGTGAGCAGTTCTTC.

This clonotype was observed at least ten times. This sequence joins TRBV20-1 and TRBJ2-1; 9 bases agree with TRBD1. The CDR3 runs 13 residues. Germline-derived CDR1 and CDR2 are DFQATT and SNEGSKA (reference sequence). J was trimmed by 15 bases and V by 5 bases; bases with no gene match: 14. CDR3 loop: CSAGRDRVEVAFF. The CDR3 DNA is TGCAGTGCTGGCCGGGACAGGGTCGAGGTAGCGTTCTTC.

At least ten counts were recorded for this clonotype. The chain couples TRBV5-1 to TRBJ1-1, with TRBD1 identical over 9 bases. The CDR3 is made up of 16 amino acids. Trimming at V came to 4 bases and at J to 2 bases, leaving 9 bases not matched to a gene. Germline CDR1 SGHRS, CDR2 YFSETQ. The CDR3 loop is CASSVSHRGRNTEAFF. Here the CDR3 DNA reads TGCGCCAGCAGCGTTTCCCACAGGGGGCGTAACACTGAAGCTTTCTTT.